This is a list of T cell receptor beta chains from one sample in a study of blood T cell repertoires in COVID-19. Only in-frame clones appear in the TCRdb table, and some are missing; sequencing was by immunoSEQ multiplex PCR. This table holds about 38,000 clones, under 90% found once. Sequenced: peripheral blood. The receptors were gathered from a man in his 60s with COVID-19, enrolled during active disease. The CDR3 runs from the conserved cysteine through the conserved F or W. Fields, in order: V gene, J gene, D gene, clone size, CDR3 protein, CDR3 DNA. D genes are given only for firm matches. A row's size may be missing; if present it is once, few, many or a size class.

V: TRBV5-1; J: TRBJ1-2; D: NA; size: NA; CDR3: CASSLGGRNDGYTF; DNA: TGCGCCAGCAGCTTGGGGGGGAGGAACGATGGCTACACCTTC
V: TRBV9; J: TRBJ2-7; D: NA; size: NA; CDR3: CASSVGGYSYEQYF; DNA: TGTGCCAGCAGCGTGGGGGGTTACTCCTACGAGCAGTACTTC
V: TRBV24-1; J: TRBJ2-3; D: NA; size: NA; CDR3: CATGPRGATDTQYF; DNA: TGTGCCACCGGGCCCAGGGGGGCCACAGATACGCAGTATTTT
V: TRBV5-6; J: TRBJ1-1; D: NA; size: NA; CDR3: CASSLAGQTFKAFF; DNA: TGTGCCAGCTCTTTGGCAGGACAGACGTTCAAAGCTTTCTTT
V: TRBV7-6; J: TRBJ1-1; D: NA; size: NA; CDR3: CASSYMAGAGTEAFF; DNA: TGTGCCAGCAGCTACATGGCAGGGGCAGGAACTGAAGCTTTCTTT
V: TRBV9; J: TRBJ2-1; D: NA; size: few; CDR3: CASSVGQGIHNEQFF; DNA: TGTGCCAGCAGCGTAGGGCAGGGGATTCACAATGAGCAGTTCTTC
V: TRBV7-2; J: TRBJ2-1; D: NA; size: NA; CDR3: CASSLAHGLVDEQFF; DNA: TGTGCCAGCAGCTTAGCGCATGGCCTGGTCGATGAGCAGTTCTTC
V: TRBV3-1/TRBV3-2; J: TRBJ1-1; D: NA; size: NA; CDR3: CASSRFRGDTEAFF; DNA: TGTGCCAGCAGCCGATTTAGAGGTGACACTGAAGCTTTCTTT
V: TRBV7-9; J: TRBJ1-4; D: TRBD1; size: few; CDR3: CASSFGQGFGKLFF; DNA: TGTGCCAGCAGCTTTGGACAGGGATTCGGAAAACTGTTTTTT
V: TRBV7-6; J: TRBJ2-2; D: NA; size: NA; CDR3: CASSFATGELFF; DNA: TGTGCCAGCAGTTTTGCGACCGGGGAGCTGTTTTTT
V: TRBV30; J: TRBJ2-2; D: TRBD1; size: NA; CDR3: CAWSRDSTGELFF; DNA: TGTGCCTGGTCTCGGGACAGCACCGGGGAGCTGTTTTTT
V: TRBV18; J: TRBJ2-7; D: NA; size: NA; CDR3: CASSPPARTAYEQYF; DNA: TGTGCCAGCTCACCACCGGCCAGGACAGCATACGAGCAGTACTTC
V: TRBV19; J: TRBJ1-2; D: NA; size: once; CDR3: CASSILTDQNYGYTF; DNA: TGTGCCAGTAGTATATTGACAGATCAAAACTATGGCTACACCTTC
V: TRBV27; J: TRBJ2-3; D: NA; size: NA; CDR3: CASSLWATSTDTQYF; DNA: TGTGCCAGCAGTTTATGGGCAACCTCCACAGATACGCAGTATTTT
V: TRBV4-2; J: TRBJ2-6; D: NA; size: NA; CDR3: CASSQDQAGANVLTF; DNA: TGTGCCAGCAGCCAAGATCAGGCTGGGGCCAACGTCCTGACTTTC
V: TRBV5-6; J: TRBJ1-1; D: NA; size: NA; CDR3: CASSLVATEAFF; DNA: TGTGCCAGCAGCTTGGTCGCGACAGAAGCTTTCTTT
V: TRBV2; J: TRBJ2-3; D: TRBD2; size: NA; CDR3: CASVPIAGPDGDTQYF; DNA: TGTGCCAGCGTTCCTATAGCGGGACCCGACGGAGATACGCAGTATTTT
V: TRBV5-4; J: TRBJ2-4; D: NA; size: NA; CDR3: CASREDKAKNIQYF; DNA: TGTGCCAGCAGAGAGGACAAGGCCAAAAACATTCAGTACTTC
V: TRBV5-8; J: TRBJ1-6; D: NA; size: NA; CDR3: CASIPMQGLNSPLHF; DNA: TGTGCCAGCATCCCCATGCAGGGACTTAATTCACCCCTCCACTTT
V: TRBV5-5; J: TRBJ1-1; D: NA; size: NA; CDR3: CASSLQGSRVEAFF; DNA: TGTGCCAGCAGCTTGCAGGGGTCGCGGGTTGAAGCTTTCTTT
V: TRBV6-6; J: TRBJ2-1; D: NA; size: few; CDR3: CASSYSRGNEQFF; DNA: TGTGCCAGCAGTTACTCGAGAGGGAATGAGCAGTTCTTC
V: TRBV27; J: TRBJ2-7; D: NA; size: NA; CDR3: CASSSLTKGAYEQYF; DNA: TGTGCCAGCAGTTCTTTAACAAAAGGGGCCTACGAGCAGTACTTC
V: TRBV6-2/TRBV6-3; J: TRBJ2-3; D: NA; size: NA; CDR3: CASSPGREGTDTQYF; DNA: TGTGCCAGCAGCCCCGGGCGGGAAGGCACAGATACGCAGTATTTT
V: TRBV2; J: TRBJ1-2; D: TRBD1; size: NA; CDR3: CASTVRQGANYGYTF; DNA: TGTGCCAGCACCGTCCGACAGGGGGCAAACTATGGCTACACCTTC
V: TRBV12-5; J: TRBJ2-5; D: TRBD1; size: NA; CDR3: CASGWDRKETQYF; DNA: TGTGCTAGTGGCTGGGACAGAAAAGAGACCCAGTACTTC
V: TRBV9; J: TRBJ2-1; D: NA; size: NA; CDR3: CASSAGAYNEQFF; DNA: TGTGCCAGCAGCGCCGGGGCCTACAATGAGCAGTTCTTC